This T cell receptor beta chain was obtained from a study of T cell responses to AZD1222 COVID-19 vaccine. Study summary: Analysis merged second doses at about 4 or about 12 weeks.

The germline V gene encodes CDR1 LGHDT and CDR2 YNNKEL (reference sequence). The V end lost 4 bases, the J end lost 4 bases, and 13 bases lay between the germline ends. The CDR3 runs 14 residues. Study outcomes and limitations: Most donors were white British, females outnumbered males, and clonal diversity was possibly underestimated. Spike regions recognized by vaccine-associated CD4 TCRs spanned the protein, led by 160-218 and 743-854. Spike-specific TCR breadth rose after two AZD1222 doses, and depth rose as well.

As regards this clone: What it recognizes is unknown.

Sequencing used immunoSEQ multiplex PCR; TCRdb keeps in-frame clones, though not all of them. This table has some 97,000 clones, about 89% appearing once. This specimen consisted of peripheral blood, obtained on day 0 of AZD1222 vaccination. This rearrangement joins TRBV3-1 (or the pseudogene TRBV3-2) to TRBJ1-2; no reliable D call. The TCR sequence derives from an adult in good health. For the CDR3, the DNA is TGTGCCAGCAGCCCTCCCGGACGGGGCTATGGCTACACCTTC. This encodes CASSPPGRGYGYTF.